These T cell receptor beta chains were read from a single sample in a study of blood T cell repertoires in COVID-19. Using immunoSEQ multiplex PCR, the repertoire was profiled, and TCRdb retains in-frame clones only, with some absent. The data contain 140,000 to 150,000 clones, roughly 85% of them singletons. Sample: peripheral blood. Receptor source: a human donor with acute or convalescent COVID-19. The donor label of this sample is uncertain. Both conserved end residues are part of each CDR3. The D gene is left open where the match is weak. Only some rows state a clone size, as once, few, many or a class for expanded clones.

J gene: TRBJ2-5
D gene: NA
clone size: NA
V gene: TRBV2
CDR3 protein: CASNEGEPTGETQYF
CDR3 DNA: TGTGCCAGCAACGAGGGGGAGCCTACCGGAGAGACCCAGTACTTC

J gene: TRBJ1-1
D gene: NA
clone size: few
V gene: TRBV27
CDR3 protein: CASSLKNFNTEAFF
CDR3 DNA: TGTGCCAGCAGTTTGAAGAACTTTAACACTGAAGCTTTCTTT

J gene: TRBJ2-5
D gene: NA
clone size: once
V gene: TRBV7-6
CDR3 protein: CASTMLGSGETQYF
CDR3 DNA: TGTGCCAGCACCATGCTGGGCTCAGGAGAGACCCAGTACTTC

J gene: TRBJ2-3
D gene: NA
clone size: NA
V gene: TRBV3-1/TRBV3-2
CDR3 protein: CASSQDPIFGRVDTQYF
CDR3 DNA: TGTGCCAGCAGCCAAGACCCAATCTTTGGGAGAGTAGATACGCAGTATTTT

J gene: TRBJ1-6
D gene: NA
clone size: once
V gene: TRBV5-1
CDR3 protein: CASSLQGPPNSPLHF
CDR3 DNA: TGCGCCAGCAGCCTGCAGGGGCCCCCTAATTCACCCCTCCACTTT

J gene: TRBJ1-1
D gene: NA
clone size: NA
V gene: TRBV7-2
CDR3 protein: CASSSRGADTEAFF
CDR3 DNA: TGTGCCAGCAGCTCCCGGGGGGCTGACACTGAAGCTTTCTTT

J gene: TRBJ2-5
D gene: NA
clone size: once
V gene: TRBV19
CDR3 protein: CASSPPADQETQYF
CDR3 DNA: TGTGCCAGTAGTCCCCCCGCAGACCAAGAGACCCAGTACTTC

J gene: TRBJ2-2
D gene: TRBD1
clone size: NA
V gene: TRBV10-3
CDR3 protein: CAISATGTGDTGELFF
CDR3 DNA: TGTGCCATCAGCGCAACCGGGACAGGGGATACCGGGGAGCTGTTTTTT

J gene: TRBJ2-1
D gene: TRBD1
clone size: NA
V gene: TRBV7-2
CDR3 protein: CASSLMGTGGEQFF
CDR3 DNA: TGTGCCAGCAGCTTAATGGGTACAGGGGGTGAGCAGTTCTTC

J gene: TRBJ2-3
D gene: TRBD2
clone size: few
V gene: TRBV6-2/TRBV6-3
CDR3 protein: CASSPRSTSGLDTQYF
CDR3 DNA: TGTGCCAGCAGTCCCAGAAGTACTAGCGGGTTGGATACGCAGTATTTT

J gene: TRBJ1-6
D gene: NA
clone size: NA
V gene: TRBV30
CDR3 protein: CAWSEQTNSPLHF
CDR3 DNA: TGTGCCTGGAGTGAACAGACTAATTCACCCCTCCACTTT

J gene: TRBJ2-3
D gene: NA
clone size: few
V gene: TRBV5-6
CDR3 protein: CASSSGTSYDTQYF
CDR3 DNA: TGTGCCAGCAGCTCCGGGACTTCCTACGATACGCAGTATTTT

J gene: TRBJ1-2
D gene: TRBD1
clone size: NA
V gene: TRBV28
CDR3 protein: CASSTGQYNSYGYTF
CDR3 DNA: TGTGCCAGCAGCACGGGACAGTATAATTCCTATGGCTACACCTTC

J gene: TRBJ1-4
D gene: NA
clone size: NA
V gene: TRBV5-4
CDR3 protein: CASSLGGSTNEKLFF
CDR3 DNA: TGTGCCAGCAGCTTGGGCGGGTCGACTAATGAAAAACTGTTTTTT

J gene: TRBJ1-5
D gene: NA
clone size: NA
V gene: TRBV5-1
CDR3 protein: CASSPEGQKQPQHF
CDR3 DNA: TGCGCCAGCAGCCCGGAGGGTCAGAAGCAGCCCCAGCATTTT

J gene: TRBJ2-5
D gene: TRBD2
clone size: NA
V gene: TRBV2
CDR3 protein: CASSDGLAGGETQYF
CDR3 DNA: TGTGCCAGCAGTGACGGACTAGCGGGGGGGGAGACCCAGTACTTC

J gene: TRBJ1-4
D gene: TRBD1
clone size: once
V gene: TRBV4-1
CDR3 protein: CASSQDGSGGNEKLFF
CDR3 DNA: TGCGCCAGCAGCCAAGATGGGTCAGGGGGAAATGAAAAACTGTTTTTT

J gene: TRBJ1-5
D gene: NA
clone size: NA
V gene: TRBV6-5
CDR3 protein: CASSYSPSGQPQHF
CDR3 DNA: TGTGCCAGCAGTTACTCCCCGTCAGGTCAGCCCCAGCATTTT